The clone carrying this TCR beta chain has just a few counts. TCRdb ran MiXCR on the 5' RACE reads and lists one entry per CDR3 protein. The sample includes more than 8,000 distinct CDR3 sequences, about a quarter seen only once; the top ten take about 3.2%. The CDR3 runs 12 residues. CDR1 is MNHNS and CDR2 is SASEGT in the germline V gene. The V gene lost 3 bases and the J gene lost 11 bases, with 10 bases spanning the gap. The sorted Tregs were CD4+CD25+CD127-/low cells. V gene TRBV6-1 combines with J gene TRBJ1-4; no firm D call. Input material: Tregs sorted from blood. This sequence was found in a female donor with breast cancer. The CDR3 nucleotides are TGTGCCAGCAGTGATAAGACGGGGAAACTGTTTTTT. Its translation is CASSDKTGKLFF.